These 28 T cell receptor beta chains were all obtained from the same sample, sequenced in a study of early T cells in non-severe SARS-CoV-2 infection. TCRdb used MiXCR to reprocess the 5' RACE reads, holding one entry per CDR3 protein. The table includes roughly 63,000 distinct CDR3 sequences, about 12% detected once. The material was whole blood, obtained at baseline. The receptors were gathered from an adult who was a healthcare worker with PCR-confirmed SARS-CoV-2 infection or an uninfected control (not recorded which). The donor label of this sample is uncertain.

V gene TRBV7-6 combines with J gene TRBJ2-3; TRBD2 agrees at 9 bases. The V gene end was trimmed by 6 bases and the J gene end by 2 bases; junction bases not matched to a gene: 3. CDR3 length: 14 residues. The germline gives CDR1 SGHVS, CDR2 FNYEAQ. CDR3 DNA: TGTGCCAGCAGGCGCGGGGGGGTCACAGATACGCAGTATTTT. Translation gives CASRRGGVTDTQYF.

This chain uses TRBV12-3 or TRBV12-4 with TRBJ2-1, with 8 nucleotides matching TRBD1. Trimming at V came to 3 bases and at J to 4 bases, leaving 5 bases not matched to a gene. The CDR3 runs to 15 residues. Here the CDR3 reads CASSFGQGAYNEQFF. The CDR3 bases are TGTGCCAGCAGTTTCGGCCAGGGGGCGTACAATGAGCAGTTCTTC.

This clonotype was seen a handful of times. The CDR3 reads CASSPLSDYNEQFF. CDR3 DNA: TGTGCCAGCTCACCACTCTCTGACTACAATGAGCAGTTCTTC. The chain recombines TRBV18 with TRBJ2-1; no definite D call. In germline, CDR1 is KGHSH, CDR2 LQKENI. CDR3 length equals 14 residues. The V gene lost 1 base and the J gene lost 3 bases, with 7 bases spanning the gap.

This clonotype showed up just a few times. The chain recombines TRBV18 with TRBJ2-2; 8 bases match TRBD1. V lost 1 base, J lost 2 bases, and 9 bases stayed unmatched. The CDR3 is 18 residues long. Germline V gives CDR1 KGHSH, CDR2 LQKENI. The CDR3 region is CASSPRPGGRANTGELFF. DNA for the CDR3: TGTGCCAGCTCACCACGTCCAGGGGGCCGCGCCAACACCGGGGAGCTGTTTTTT.

The chain couples TRBV11-2 to TRBJ2-5; maybe TRBD1 (6 bases). The CDR3 has 14 residues. Germline V gene lookup returns CDR1 SGHAT and CDR2 FQNNGV. V was shortened by 5 bases and J by 7 bases, with 17 bases between the two germline ends. CDR3 nucleotides: TGTGCCAGCAGCGGAACAGGGACGGCAAGGACCCAGTACTTC. Translation: CASSGTGTARTQYF.

This clonotype has only a few counts. The chain is built from TRBV29-1 and TRBJ1-1; D gene uncertain. The germline V gene has CDR1 SQVTM and CDR2 ANQGSEA. V gave up 0 bases and J gave up 0 bases, with 8 bases separating them. The CDR3 runs 14 residues. DNA of the CDR3: TGCAGCGTTGAAGATCGCACCATGAACACTGAAGCTTTCTTT. This translates into CSVEDRTMNTEAFF.

This clonotype was detected ten times or more. The rearrangement uses TRBV3-1 and TRBJ2-5; the D is unclear. The CDR3 contains 11 residues. CDR1 and CDR2 (germline): LGHDT, YNNKEL (reference sequence). Trimming pared 1 base from V and 5 bases from J, leaving 2 bases between. CDR3 sequence reads: CASSQAETQYF. The CDR3 DNA is TGTGCCAGCAGCCAAGCTGAGACCCAGTACTTC.

This chain links TRBV20-1 with TRBJ1-6, with 7 bases lining up with TRBD1. V shed 2 bases and J 3 bases; nucleotides not matched to a gene: 4. Germline V lookup: CDR1 DFQATT, CDR2 SNEGSKA (reference sequence). The CDR3 has 15 amino acids. CDR3 residues: CSARSGGDYNSPLHF. The CDR3 DNA follows: TGCAGTGCTAGATCAGGGGGGGACTATAATTCACCCCTCCACTTT.

This clonotype was observed many times. The rearrangement joins TRBV20-1 to TRBJ2-7; tentatively, D is TRBD1 or TRBD2 (5 bases each). From germline, CDR1 is DFQATT and CDR2 SNEGSKA (reference sequence). Trimming removed 8 bases at V and 5 bases at J, with 13 bases between. The CDR3 loop spans 11 amino acids. CDR3 sequence reads: CSTQSGHEQYV. For the CDR3, the DNA is TGCAGTACCCAATCGGGGCACGAGCAGTACGTC.

The rearrangement joins TRBV3-1 to TRBJ1-3; perhaps TRBD1 as D (5 bases). CDR1 and CDR2 from the germline V gene are LGHDT and YNNKEL (reference sequence). The CDR3 is 14 residues long. V was trimmed by 1 base and J by 13 bases, leaving 17 bases between them. As DNA, the CDR3 is TGTGCCAGCAGCCAAGGACAGACCGGGGGAGAGATATATTTT. It is translated as CASSQGQTGGEIYF. The whole variable domain, filled in from reference TRBV3-1 and TRBJ1-3, reads DTAVSQTPKYLVTQMGNDKSIKCEQNLGHDTMYWYKQDSKKFLKIMFSYNNKELIINETVPNRFSPKSPDKAHLNLHINSLELGDSAVYFCASSQGQTGGEIYFGEGSWLTVV.

There are a few counts of this clonotype. The chain has TRBV20-1 and TRBJ2-4, with no clear D. CDR3 length equals 14 residues. CDR1 is DFQATT and CDR2 is SNEGSKA in the germline V gene (reference sequence). The germline V and J ends were trimmed by 6 bases and 4 bases, with 16 bases remaining between them. The CDR3 reads CSAPVLQLKNIQYF. CDR3 DNA sequence: TGCAGTGCCCCCGTCCTTCAACTTAAAAACATTCAGTACTTC.

This clonotype has ten or more counts. The CDR3 reads CASSYSKVPGRAGELFF. The CDR3 region has the DNA TGTGCCAGCAGTTACTCGAAAGTCCCAGGGAGGGCCGGGGAGCTGTTTTTT. The rearrangement links TRBV6-6 to TRBJ2-2; 7 bases fit TRBD2. Per germline, CDR1 MNHNY and CDR2 SVGAGI (reference sequence). J lost 6 bases, V lost 0 bases, and 10 bases had no gene match. This CDR3 has 17 amino acids.

The genes are TRBV12-3 or TRBV12-4 and TRBJ2-7; 9 nucleotides match TRBD1. There are 13 residues in the CDR3. V trimming: 5 bases; J trimming: 2 bases; junction bases outside the gene matches: 1. This CDR3 is CASSRQGAYEQYV. DNA of the CDR3: TGTGCCAGCAGTAGACAGGGGGCCTACGAGCAGTACGTC.

This clonotype was found a few times. The V call is TRBV9, the J call TRBJ2-4; D gene ambiguous. Trimming removed 0 bases at V and 12 bases at J, with 13 bases between. In germline, CDR1 is SGDLS, CDR2 YYNGEE. The CDR3 covers 13 residues. CDR3 bases: TGTGCCAGCAGCGTAGAAGTATCCTCTTCTCAGTACTTC. Protein sequence: CASSVEVSSSQYF.

The chain has TRBV3-1 and TRBJ1-3; D ambiguous. The length of the CDR3 is 14 residues. Trimming took 5 bases from V and 4 from J, leaving 12 bases between them. Germline CDR1 is LGHDT and CDR2 is YNNKEL (reference sequence). The CDR3 region has the DNA TGTGCCAGCAGCGAACCAGCGACGGGAAACACCATATATTTT. It yields the protein CASSEPATGNTIYF. Using reference TRBV3-1 and TRBJ1-3 for the parts outside the CDR3, the full variable domain is DTAVSQTPKYLVTQMGNDKSIKCEQNLGHDTMYWYKQDSKKFLKIMFSYNNKELIINETVPNRFSPKSPDKAHLNLHINSLELGDSAVYFCASSEPATGNTIYFGEGSWLTVV.

The CDR3 nucleotides read TGTGCCAGCAGTTGGGGACAGAACACTGAAGCTTTCTTT. Its translation: CASSWGQNTEAFF. V usage is TRBV2 and J usage is TRBJ1-1, with D perhaps TRBD1 (6 bases). This CDR3 has 13 residues. Between the trimmed V and J ends, which lost 5 bases and 1 base, there was a span of 8 bases. Germline V gene lookup returns CDR1 SNHLY and CDR2 FYNNEI.

The chain combines TRBV24-1 with TRBJ2-1; TRBD1 or TRBD2 may be the D gene (6 bases each). V shed 3 bases and J shed 6 bases, with 14 bases lying between them. This CDR3 has 15 amino acids. Germline V lookup: CDR1 KGHDR, CDR2 SFDVKD. DNA for the CDR3: TGTGCCACCAGTGATCCAAGGGGGGCAAGCAATGAGCAGTTCTTC. Encoded protein: CATSDPRGASNEQFF.

The chain has TRBV12-3 or TRBV12-4 and TRBJ2-3, with 8 bases aligning to TRBD2. Unmatched junction bases numbered 15, after V lost 6 bases and J lost 1 base. The CDR3 is made up of 18 amino acids. This chain's CDR3 is CASRTRGLARTRTDTQYF. The CDR3 DNA reads as TGTGCCAGCAGGACGCGAGGACTAGCCCGGACGCGCACAGATACGCAGTATTTT.

This clonotype was observed at least ten times. The chain couples TRBV6-5 to TRBJ1-6; D remains ambiguous. The CDR3 is 14 amino acids. V lost 6 bases, J lost 5 bases, and 11 bases lay in between. Germline assignment: CDR1 MNHEY and CDR2 SVGAGI. CDR3 loop: CASRRTVDNSPLHF. In DNA form, the CDR3 reads TGTGCCAGCAGGAGGACCGTCGATAATTCACCCCTCCACTTT.

This clonotype occurred a few times. The chain recombines TRBV20-1 with TRBJ2-1, with D perhaps TRBD2 (5 bases). V lost 1 base and J lost 4, with 14 bases in between. The CDR3 is 15 amino acids. CDR1 is DFQATT and CDR2 is SNEGSKA in the germline V gene (reference sequence). The CDR3 bases are TGCAGTGCTAGAGTACGAAAAAGCGGATACAATGAGCAGTTCTTC. It translates to CSARVRKSGYNEQFF.

V gene TRBV6-5 combines with J gene TRBJ1-2; possibly TRBD1 for D (5 bases). The CDR3 runs to 14 residues. Germline assignment: CDR1 MNHEY and CDR2 SVGAGI. Trimming stripped 5 bases from V and 2 bases from J, with 12 bases between. The CDR3 loop is CASSQGPVNYGYTF. The CDR3 DNA follows: TGTGCCAGCAGTCAGGGCCCGGTGAACTATGGCTACACCTTC.

The chain carries TRBV3-1 and TRBJ2-1; 15 bases agree with TRBD2. Losses at the gene ends were 2 bases for V and 0 bases for J; bases not matched to a gene: 8. CDR1 LGHDT and CDR2 YNNKEL come from the germline V gene (reference sequence). The length of the CDR3 is 20 residues. CDR3 nucleotides: TGTGCCAGCAGCCAAAAACCGGGACTAGCGGGGGGTCGCTCCTACAATGAGCAGTTCTTC. Protein: CASSQKPGLAGGRSYNEQFF.

The chain has TRBV2 and TRBJ1-1; 7 nucleotides line up with TRBD1. This CDR3 contains 14 residues. Germline lookup yields CDR1 SNHLY and CDR2 FYNNEI. The J segment lost 3 bases and the V segment lost 5 bases, leaving 6 bases of the junction unmatched. CDR3 loop: CASSTGTDYTEAFF. The CDR3 bases are TGTGCCAGCAGTACCGGGACAGATTACACTGAAGCTTTCTTT.

This clonotype appeared a few times. The chain couples TRBV7-9 to TRBJ2-7; the D gene could be TRBD1 or TRBD2 (5 bases each). The germline V gene encodes CDR1 SEHNR and CDR2 FQNEAQ (reference sequence). V lost 3 bases and J 3 bases, leaving 12 bases between the germline ends. The length of the CDR3 is 14 residues. Written as DNA, the CDR3 is TGTGCCAGCAGCTTGGCCGGGACCGGCTACGAGCAGTACGTC. Its translation: CASSLAGTGYEQYV.

In this sample, this clonotype turned up a few times. J is TRBJ1-2 and V is TRBV29-1; D uncertain. Deletions cut 1 base from V and 4 bases from J, with 10 bases between. The CDR3 sequence is 13 residues long. CDR1 SQVTM and CDR2 ANQGSEA come from the germline V gene. The CDR3 sequence is CSVEAPSRYGYTF. The CDR3 DNA reads TGCAGCGTTGAAGCCCCGTCCCGCTATGGCTACACCTTC.

This clonotype was counted many times. The rearrangement joins TRBV7-3 to TRBJ2-3; D is possibly TRBD2 (6 bases). Germline V gene data show CDR1 as SGHTA and CDR2 as FQGTGA. The CDR3 runs 13 residues. Trimming took 5 bases from V and 5 from J, leaving 11 bases between them. The CDR3 sequence: CASSPLGGDTQYF. The CDR3 DNA reads as TGTGCCAGCAGCCCACTCGGGGGAGATACGCAGTATTTT.

Concerning this clonotype itself: A read error is likely, as this CDR3 ends without the conserved phenylalanine or tryptophan. The chain joins TRBV18 to TRBJ1-2; TRBD1 aligns across 8 bases. The germline V gene encodes CDR1 KGHSH and CDR2 LQKENI. The CDR3 is made up of 15 amino acids. V lost 4 bases to trimming and J lost 5 bases; unmatched junction nucleotides: 9. The DNA for the CDR3 is TGTGCCAGCTCACAAGGACAGGGCAAGAATTATGGCTACACCCTC. It yields the protein CASSQGQGKNYGYTL.

In its sample, this clonotype was seen many times. The V gene is TRBV5-1, the J gene TRBJ2-5, with 8 bases lining up with TRBD2. Germline assignment: CDR1 SGHRS and CDR2 YFSETQ. Trimming cost V 6 bases and J 2 bases; bases outside gene matches: 6. The CDR3 length is 14 residues. CDR3 nucleotide sequence: TGCGCCAGCAATAAGGGGACTAGACAAGAGACCCAGTACTTC. It is translated as CASNKGTRQETQYF.